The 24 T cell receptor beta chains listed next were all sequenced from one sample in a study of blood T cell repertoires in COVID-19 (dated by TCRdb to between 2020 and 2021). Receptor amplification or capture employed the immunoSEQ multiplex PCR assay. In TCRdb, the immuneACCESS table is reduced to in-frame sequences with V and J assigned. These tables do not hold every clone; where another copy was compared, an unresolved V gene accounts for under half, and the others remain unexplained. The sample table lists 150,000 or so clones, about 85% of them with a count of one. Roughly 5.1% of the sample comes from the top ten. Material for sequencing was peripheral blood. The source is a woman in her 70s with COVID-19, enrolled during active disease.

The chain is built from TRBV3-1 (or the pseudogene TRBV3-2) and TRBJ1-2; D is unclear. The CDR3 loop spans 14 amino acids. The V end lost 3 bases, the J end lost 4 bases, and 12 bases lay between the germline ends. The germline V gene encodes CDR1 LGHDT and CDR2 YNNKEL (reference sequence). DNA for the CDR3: TGTGCCAGCAGCCAGGCCGGGATCCTCTATGGCTACACCTTC. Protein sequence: CASSQAGILYGYTF.

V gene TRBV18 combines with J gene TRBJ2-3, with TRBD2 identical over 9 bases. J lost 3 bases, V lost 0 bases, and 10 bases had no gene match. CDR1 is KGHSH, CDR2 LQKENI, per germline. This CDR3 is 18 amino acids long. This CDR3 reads CASSPPLQRGAGTDTQYF. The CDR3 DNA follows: TGTGCCAGCTCACCACCCCTTCAGCGGGGGGCCGGGACAGATACGCAGTATTTT.

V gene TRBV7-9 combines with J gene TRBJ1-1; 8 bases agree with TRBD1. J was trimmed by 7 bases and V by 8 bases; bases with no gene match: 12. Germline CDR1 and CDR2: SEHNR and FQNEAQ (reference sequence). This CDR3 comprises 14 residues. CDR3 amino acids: CASGPGGLVVEAFF. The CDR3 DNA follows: TGTGCCAGCGGCCCAGGGGGCTTAGTGGTTGAAGCTTTCTTT.

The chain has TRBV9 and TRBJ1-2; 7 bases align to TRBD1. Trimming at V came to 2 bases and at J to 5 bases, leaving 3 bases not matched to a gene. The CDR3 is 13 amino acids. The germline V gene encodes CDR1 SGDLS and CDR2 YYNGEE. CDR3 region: CASSVGQHYGYTF. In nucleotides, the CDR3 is TGTGCCAGCAGCGTGGGACAGCATTATGGCTACACCTTC.

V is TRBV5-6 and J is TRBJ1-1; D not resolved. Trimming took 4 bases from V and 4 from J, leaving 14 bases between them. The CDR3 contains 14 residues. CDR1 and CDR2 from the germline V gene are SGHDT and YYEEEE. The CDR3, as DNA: TGTGCCAGCAGCCTCGCGGGGAGGTTCACTGAAGCTTTCTTT. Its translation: CASSLAGRFTEAFF.

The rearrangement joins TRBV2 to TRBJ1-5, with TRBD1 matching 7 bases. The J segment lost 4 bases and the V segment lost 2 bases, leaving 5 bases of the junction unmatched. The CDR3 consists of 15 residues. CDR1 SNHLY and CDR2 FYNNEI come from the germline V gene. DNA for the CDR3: TGTGCCAGCAGTGAACACGGGACAGATAATCAGCCCCAGCATTTT. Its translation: CASSEHGTDNQPQHF.

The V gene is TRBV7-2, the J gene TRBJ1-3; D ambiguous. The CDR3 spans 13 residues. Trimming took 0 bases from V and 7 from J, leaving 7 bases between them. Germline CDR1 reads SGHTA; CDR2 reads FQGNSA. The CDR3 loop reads CASSLAATNTIYF. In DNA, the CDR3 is TGTGCCAGCAGCTTAGCGGCAACCAACACCATATATTTT.

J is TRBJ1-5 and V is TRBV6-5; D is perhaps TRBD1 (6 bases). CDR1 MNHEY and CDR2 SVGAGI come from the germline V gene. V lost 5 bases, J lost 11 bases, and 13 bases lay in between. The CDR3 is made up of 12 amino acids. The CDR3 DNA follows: TGTGCCAGCAGTCCACGACAGGCGACCCAGCATTTT. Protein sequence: CASSPRQATQHF.

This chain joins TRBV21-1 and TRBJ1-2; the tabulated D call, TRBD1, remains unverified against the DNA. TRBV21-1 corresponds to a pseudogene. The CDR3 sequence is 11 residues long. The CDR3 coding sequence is TGTGCCAGCAGGGACAGCTATGGCTACACCTTC. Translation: CASRDSYGYTF.

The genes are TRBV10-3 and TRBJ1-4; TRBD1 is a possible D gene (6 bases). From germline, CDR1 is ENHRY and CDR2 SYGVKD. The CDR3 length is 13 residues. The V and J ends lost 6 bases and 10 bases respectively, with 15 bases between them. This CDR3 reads CAISFNREGKLFF. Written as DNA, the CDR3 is TGTGCCATCAGCTTCAACAGGGAGGGAAAACTGTTTTTT.

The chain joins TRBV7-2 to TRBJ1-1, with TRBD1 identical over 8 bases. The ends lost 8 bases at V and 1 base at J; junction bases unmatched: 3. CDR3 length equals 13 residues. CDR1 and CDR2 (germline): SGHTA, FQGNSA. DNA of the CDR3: TGTGCCAGCCGCAGGGGGCAGAACACTGAAGCTTTCTTT. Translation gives CASRRGQNTEAFF.

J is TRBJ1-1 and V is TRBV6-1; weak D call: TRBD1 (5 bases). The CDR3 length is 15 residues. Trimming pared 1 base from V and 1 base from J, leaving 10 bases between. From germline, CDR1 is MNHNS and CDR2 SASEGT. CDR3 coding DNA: TGTGCCAGCAGTGAAGAAGGGGTTTGGAACACTGAAGCTTTCTTT. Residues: CASSEEGVWNTEAFF.

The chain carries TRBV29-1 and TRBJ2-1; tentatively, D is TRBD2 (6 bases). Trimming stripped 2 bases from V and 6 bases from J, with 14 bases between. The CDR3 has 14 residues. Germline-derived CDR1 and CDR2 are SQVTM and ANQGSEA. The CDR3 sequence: CSVELGGAGNEQFF. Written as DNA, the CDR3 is TGCAGCGTTGAACTTGGCGGGGCTGGCAATGAGCAGTTCTTC.

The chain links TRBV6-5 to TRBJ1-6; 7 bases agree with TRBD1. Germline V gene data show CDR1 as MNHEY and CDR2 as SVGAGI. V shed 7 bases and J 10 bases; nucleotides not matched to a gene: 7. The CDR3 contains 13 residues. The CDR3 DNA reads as TGTGCCAGCACCCGGGACAGTTTGTCACCCCTCCACTTT. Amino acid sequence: CASTRDSLSPLHF.

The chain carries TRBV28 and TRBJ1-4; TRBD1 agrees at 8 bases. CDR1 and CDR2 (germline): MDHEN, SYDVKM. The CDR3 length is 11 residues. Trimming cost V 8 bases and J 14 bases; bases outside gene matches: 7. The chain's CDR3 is CASSWTGRLFF. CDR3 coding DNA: TGTGCCAGCTCGTGGACAGGGAGGCTGTTTTTT.

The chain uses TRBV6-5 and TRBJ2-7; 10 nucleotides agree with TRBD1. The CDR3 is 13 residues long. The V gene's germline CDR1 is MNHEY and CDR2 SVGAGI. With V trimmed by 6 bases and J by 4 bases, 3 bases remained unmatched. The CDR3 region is CASRRTGGYEQYF. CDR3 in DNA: TGTGCCAGCAGAAGGACAGGGGGTTACGAGCAGTACTTC.

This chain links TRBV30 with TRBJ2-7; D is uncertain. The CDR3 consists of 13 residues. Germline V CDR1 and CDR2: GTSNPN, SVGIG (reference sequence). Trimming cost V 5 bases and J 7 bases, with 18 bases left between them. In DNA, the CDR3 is TGTGCCTGGGGTACTCAAACCCTACGGGAGCAGTACTTC. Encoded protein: CAWGTQTLREQYF. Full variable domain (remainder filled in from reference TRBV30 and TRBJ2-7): SQTIHQWPATLVQPVGSPLSLECTVEGTSNPNLYWYRQAAGRGLQLLFYSVGIGQISSEVPQNLSASRPQDRQFILSSKKLLLSDSGFYLCAWGTQTLREQYFGPGTRLTVT.

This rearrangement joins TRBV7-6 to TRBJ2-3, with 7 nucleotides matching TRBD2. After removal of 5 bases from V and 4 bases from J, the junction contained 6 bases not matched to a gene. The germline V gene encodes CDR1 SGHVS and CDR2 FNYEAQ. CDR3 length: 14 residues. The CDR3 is CASSGSGDPDTQYF. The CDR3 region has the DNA TGTGCCAGCAGCGGCAGCGGGGATCCAGATACGCAGTATTTT.

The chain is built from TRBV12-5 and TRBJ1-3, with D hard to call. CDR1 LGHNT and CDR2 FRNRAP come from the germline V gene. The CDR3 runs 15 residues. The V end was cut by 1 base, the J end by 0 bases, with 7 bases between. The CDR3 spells CASGLDPGSGNTIYF. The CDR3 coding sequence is TGTGCTAGTGGTTTGGACCCCGGCTCTGGAAACACCATATATTTT.

CDR3 loop: CASSAGLFGKQPQHF. The CDR3 nucleotides are TGTGCCAGCAGTGCCGGACTTTTTGGTAAGCAGCCCCAGCATTTT. The chain employs TRBV28 and TRBJ1-5; D not resolved. The CDR3 totals 15 residues. Germline loops: CDR1 MDHEN, CDR2 SYDVKM. The V and J ends lost 5 bases and 7 bases respectively, with 18 bases between them.

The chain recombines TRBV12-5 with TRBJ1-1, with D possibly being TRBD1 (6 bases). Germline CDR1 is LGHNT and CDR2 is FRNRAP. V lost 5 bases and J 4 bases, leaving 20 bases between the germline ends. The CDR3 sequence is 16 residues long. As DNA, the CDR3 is TGTGCTAGTGGTACTCCCCGCCCACAGGGTTGCACTGAAGCTTTCTTT. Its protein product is CASGTPRPQGCTEAFF.

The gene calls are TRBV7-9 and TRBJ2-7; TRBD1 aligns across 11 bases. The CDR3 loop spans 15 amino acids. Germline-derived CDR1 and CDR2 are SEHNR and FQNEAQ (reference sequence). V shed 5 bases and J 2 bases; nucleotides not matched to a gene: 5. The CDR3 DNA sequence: TGTGCCAGCAGCCGCTGGGGACAGGGGGCCTACGAGCAGTACTTC. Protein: CASSRWGQGAYEQYF.

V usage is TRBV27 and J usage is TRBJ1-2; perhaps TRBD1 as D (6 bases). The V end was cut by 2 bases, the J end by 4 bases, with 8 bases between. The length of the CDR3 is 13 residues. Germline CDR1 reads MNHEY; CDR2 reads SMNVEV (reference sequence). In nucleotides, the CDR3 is TGTGCCAGCAGTTTAAGAGGGGGCTATGGCTACACCTTC. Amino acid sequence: CASSLRGGYGYTF.

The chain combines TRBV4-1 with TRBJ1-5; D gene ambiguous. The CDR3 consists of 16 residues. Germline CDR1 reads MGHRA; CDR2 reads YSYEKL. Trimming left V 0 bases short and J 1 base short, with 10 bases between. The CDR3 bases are TGCGCCAGCAGCCAAGAAGGCGGAACGAGCAATCAGCCCCAGCATTTT. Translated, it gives CASSQEGGTSNQPQHF.